These 21 T cell receptor beta chains were sequenced from one sample in a study of vaccination and CD4 T cells after COVID-19. This sample's treatment: approximately 9-day PBMC culture with coronavirus spike peptide pools or control peptides (ViraFEST assay). Sequence data for DNA of cultured CD4+ T cells were generated by the Oncomine TCR Beta short-read assay. MiXCR, run by TCRdb on the PCR reads, gives a single entry per CDR3 protein. This sample has around 20,000 distinct CDR3 sequences, with roughly 43% found just once. No cognate antigen is known for these TCRs. The input for sequencing was CD4+ T cells from blood, cultured in vitro, taken before SARS-CoV-2 vaccination. The receptor source for this set is a human donor who had recovered from COVID-19.

This chain uses TRBV20-1 with TRBJ2-2; D unresolved. CDR3 size: 13 residues. Germline V gene data show CDR1 as DFQATT and CDR2 as SNEGSKA (reference sequence). Trimming shortened V by 6 bases and J by 4 bases, and 12 bases separated the two germline ends. The CDR3 spells CSASPTRTGELFF. The CDR3 DNA is TGCAGTGCCTCGCCGACACGCACCGGGGAGCTGTTTTTT.

The V call is TRBV29-1, the J call TRBJ1-2; 9 bases fit TRBD1. The germline V gene has CDR1 SQVTM and CDR2 ANQGSEA. The CDR3 is made up of 13 amino acids. V gave up 6 bases and J gave up 4 bases; unmatched junction bases: 6. Here the CDR3 DNA reads TGCAGCGTGAGGACAGGGGCCCTCTATGGCTACACCTTC. Protein sequence: CSVRTGALYGYTF.

This clonotype has more than one count but fewer than ten. The J gene is TRBJ2-7, the V gene TRBV20-1; 7 bases map to TRBD2. CDR3 length equals 12 residues. V shed 3 bases and J 6 bases; nucleotides not matched to a gene: 5. Germline CDR1 is DFQATT and CDR2 is SNEGSKA (reference sequence). The CDR3 is CSASAGVGEQYF. In DNA form, the CDR3 reads TGCAGTGCTAGTGCGGGAGTGGGCGAGCAGTACTTC.

This clonotype has a handful of counts. This chain uses TRBV29-1 with TRBJ2-2; possibly TRBD1 for D (6 bases). CDR3 length: 12 residues. Per germline, CDR1 SQVTM and CDR2 ANQGSEA. The germline V and J ends were trimmed by 8 bases and 4 bases, with 11 bases remaining between them. In DNA form, the CDR3 reads TGCAGCACCCGGACAGCCACCGGGGAGCTGTTTTTT. Protein product: CSTRTATGELFF.

The J gene is TRBJ1-1, the V gene TRBV20-1; D is unresolved. CDR1 and CDR2 (germline): DFQATT, SNEGSKA (reference sequence). CDR3 length: 11 amino acids. The V end was cut by 3 bases, the J end by 5 bases, with 7 bases between. The CDR3 protein is CSAREATEAFF. Written as DNA, the CDR3 is TGCAGTGCTAGGGAGGCGACTGAAGCTTTCTTT.

The rearrangement links TRBV6-4 to TRBJ2-1; 8 bases agree with TRBD1. Germline-derived CDR1 and CDR2 are MRHNA and SNTAGT. The V gene end was trimmed by 4 bases and the J gene end by 0 bases; junction bases not matched to a gene: 2. This CDR3 has 15 residues. As DNA, the CDR3 is TGTGCCAGCAGTGCCGGGACAGGCTCCTACAATGAGCAGTTCTTC. The encoded protein is CASSAGTGSYNEQFF.

The V and J genes are TRBV7-8 and TRBJ1-5; 12 nucleotides agree with TRBD1. CDR1 SGHVS and CDR2 FQNEAQ come from the germline V gene. The CDR3 covers 18 residues. V shed 4 bases and J 1 base; nucleotides not matched to a gene: 8. The CDR3, as DNA: TGTGCCAGCAGCTCCGTAACCGGGACAGGGGGCAGCAATCAGCCCCAGCATTTT. Translated, it gives CASSSVTGTGGSNQPQHF.

This clonotype has only a few counts. The rearrangement links TRBV7-2 to TRBJ2-1; 8 nucleotides match TRBD2. From germline, CDR1 is SGHTA and CDR2 FQGNSA. The CDR3 sequence is 17 residues long. Trimming took 1 base from V and 5 from J; bases not matched to a gene: 10. The CDR3 nucleotides are TGTGCCAGCAGCTTAGAGATGCAGCGGGAGAGGGACAATGAGCAGTTCTTC. Amino acids: CASSLEMQRERDNEQFF. The full variable domain, completed using reference TRBV7-2 and TRBJ2-1, is GAGVSQSPSNKVTEKGKDVELRCDPISGHTALYWYRQSLGQGLEFLIYFQGNSAPDKSGLPSDRFSAERTGGSVSTLTIQRTQQEDSAVYLCASSLEMQRERDNEQFFGPGTRLTVL.

The V call is TRBV19, the J call TRBJ2-2, with 10 nucleotides matching TRBD2. Germline loops: CDR1 LNHDA, CDR2 SQIVND (reference sequence). V gave up 8 bases and J gave up 6 bases; unmatched junction bases: 9. The length of the CDR3 is 15 residues. The CDR3 bases are TGTGCCAGTGCACAGCGGGAGGGAACCGCCGGGGAGCTGTTTTTT. Protein: CASAQREGTAGELFF.

The chain uses TRBV28 and TRBJ2-2; 9 positions agree with TRBD2. J gave up 6 bases and V 4 bases, and 18 bases lay outside the gene matches. This CDR3 contains 19 residues. Germline V gives CDR1 MDHEN, CDR2 SYDVKM. The CDR3 loop reads CASSYPWGSGSITPGELFF. The CDR3 nucleotides read TGTGCCAGCAGTTACCCCTGGGGTAGCGGGAGCATTACTCCCGGGGAGCTGTTTTTT.

CDR3 residues: CASSPNPGLAGSYEQYF. The CDR3, as DNA: TGTGCCAGCAGCCCTAACCCAGGACTAGCGGGATCCTACGAGCAGTACTTC. V gene TRBV7-9 combines with J gene TRBJ2-7, with 12 bases aligning to TRBD2. Germline trimming cut 5 bases from V and 1 base from J; bases unmatched to any gene: 9. Germline V gene lookup returns CDR1 SEHNR and CDR2 FQNEAQ (reference sequence). The CDR3 spans 17 residues.

This clonotype was observed a handful of times. The chain recombines TRBV7-2 with TRBJ2-5; TRBD2 aligns across 9 bases. The length of the CDR3 is 15 residues. Germline V gene lookup returns CDR1 SGHTA and CDR2 FQGNSA. The V gene end was trimmed by 4 bases and the J gene end by 5 bases; junction bases not matched to a gene: 8. The CDR3: CASSSLAGSRETQYF. The CDR3 nucleotides read TGTGCCAGCAGCTCTCTAGCGGGGAGCCGGGAGACCCAGTACTTC.

This CDR3 is CASRAPLGSSYNEQFF. In nucleotides, the CDR3 is TGTGCCAGTCGAGCCCCCCTCGGCAGCTCCTACAATGAGCAGTTCTTC. V and J are TRBV19 and TRBJ2-1; D is uncertain. The CDR3 totals 16 residues. With 8 bases removed from V and 0 bases from J, the gap between germline ends came to 17 bases. Germline CDR1 is LNHDA and CDR2 is SQIVND (reference sequence).

This clonotype has only a few counts. V usage is TRBV7-8 and J usage is TRBJ2-3; 9 nucleotides align to TRBD2. V lost 1 base, J lost 6 bases, and 5 bases stayed unmatched. CDR3 length equals 15 residues. Germline-derived CDR1 and CDR2 are SGHVS and FQNEAQ. The CDR3 protein is CASSLEGLAGDTQYF. The CDR3 DNA is TGTGCCAGCAGCTTAGAGGGACTAGCAGGGGATACGCAGTATTTT. Full variable domain (remainder filled in from reference TRBV7-8 and TRBJ2-3): GAGVSQSPRYKVAKRGQDVALRCDPISGHVSLFWYQQALGQGPEFLTYFQNEAQLDKSGLPSDRFFAERPEGSVSTLKIQRTQQEDSAVYLCASSLEGLAGDTQYFGPGTRLTVL.

The J gene is TRBJ2-2, the V gene TRBV12-3 or TRBV12-4, with a tentative D call TRBD2 (5 bases). The CDR3 totals 15 residues. The germline V and J ends were trimmed by 0 bases and 4 bases, with 9 bases remaining between them. CDR3 nucleotide sequence: TGTGCCAGCAGTTTAGCGGGAGTGGGCACCGGGGAGCTGTTTTTT. Protein sequence: CASSLAGVGTGELFF.

The chain joins TRBV19 to TRBJ2-1; TRBD2 agrees at 8 bases. Looked up from germline, CDR1 is LNHDA and CDR2 is SQIVND (reference sequence). V dropped 5 bases and J dropped 4; count of bases not matched to a gene: 1. The CDR3 has 13 residues. CDR3 nucleotides: TGTGCCAGTAGTGAGCGGGGGTACAATGAGCAGTTCTTC. It yields the protein CASSERGYNEQFF.

The chain couples TRBV7-2 to TRBJ2-7; the D gene could be TRBD1 or TRBD2 (5 bases each). Germline loops: CDR1 SGHTA, CDR2 FQGNSA. Trimming removed 1 base from V and 1 base from J, with 11 bases in between. The CDR3 runs 15 residues. CDR3 region: CASSLGWGPSYEQYF. In nucleotides, the CDR3 is TGTGCCAGCAGCTTAGGGTGGGGACCGTCCTACGAGCAGTACTTC.

The sample holds a few counts of this clonotype. This chain connects TRBV11-3 to TRBJ2-5, with 14 nucleotides matching TRBD2. The CDR3 sequence is 15 residues long. The germline gives CDR1 SGHNT, CDR2 YENEEA. V was clipped by 5 bases and J by 5 bases; unmatched bases: 4. CDR3 residues: CASSPRLAGGETQYF. The CDR3, as DNA: TGTGCCAGCAGCCCGAGACTAGCGGGGGGGGAGACCCAGTACTTC.

The chain uses TRBV7-8 and TRBJ1-5; D is undetermined. Germline CDR1 SGHVS, CDR2 FQNEAQ. V shed 1 base and J shed 9 bases, with 7 bases lying between them. The length of the CDR3 is 12 residues. In DNA, the CDR3 is TGTGCCAGCAGCTTAGTAGCGGGGCCCCAGCATTTT. The encoded protein is CASSLVAGPQHF.

This clonotype has more than one count but fewer than ten. The chain recombines TRBV7-2 with TRBJ2-5; TRBD2 aligns across 7 bases. V lost 5 bases and J lost 4; bases outside the gene matches: 7. The CDR3 runs to 14 residues. The germline CDR1 and CDR2 sequences are SGHTA and FQGNSA. The CDR3 protein is CASSRGPGGETQYF. CDR3 in DNA: TGTGCCAGCAGCAGAGGCCCGGGGGGAGAGACCCAGTACTTC.

V gene TRBV7-2 combines with J gene TRBJ1-6; weak D call: TRBD1 (6 bases). Germline lookup yields CDR1 SGHTA and CDR2 FQGNSA. The CDR3 contains 18 residues. V was pared by 4 bases and J by 0 bases, with 16 bases between. CDR3 coding DNA: TGTGCCAGCAGCTCTAACGCCCTAGGGGGCTCCTATAATTCACCCCTCCACTTT. Residues: CASSSNALGGSYNSPLHF.